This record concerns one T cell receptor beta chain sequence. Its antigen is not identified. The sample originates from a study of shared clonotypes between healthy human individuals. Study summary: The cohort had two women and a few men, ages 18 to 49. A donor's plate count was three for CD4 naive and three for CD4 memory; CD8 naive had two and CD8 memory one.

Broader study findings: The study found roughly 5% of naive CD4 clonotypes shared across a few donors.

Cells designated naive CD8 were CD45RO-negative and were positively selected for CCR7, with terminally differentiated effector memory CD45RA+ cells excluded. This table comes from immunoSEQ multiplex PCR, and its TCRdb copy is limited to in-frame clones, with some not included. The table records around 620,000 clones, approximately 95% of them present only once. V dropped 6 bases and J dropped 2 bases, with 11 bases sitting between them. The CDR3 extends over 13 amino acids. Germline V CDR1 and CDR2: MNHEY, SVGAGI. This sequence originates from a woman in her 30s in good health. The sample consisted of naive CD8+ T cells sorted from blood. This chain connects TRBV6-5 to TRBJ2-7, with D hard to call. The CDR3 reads CASSLDVTYEQYF. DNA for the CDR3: TGTGCCAGCAGCCTAGATGTGACCTACGAGCAGTACTTC.